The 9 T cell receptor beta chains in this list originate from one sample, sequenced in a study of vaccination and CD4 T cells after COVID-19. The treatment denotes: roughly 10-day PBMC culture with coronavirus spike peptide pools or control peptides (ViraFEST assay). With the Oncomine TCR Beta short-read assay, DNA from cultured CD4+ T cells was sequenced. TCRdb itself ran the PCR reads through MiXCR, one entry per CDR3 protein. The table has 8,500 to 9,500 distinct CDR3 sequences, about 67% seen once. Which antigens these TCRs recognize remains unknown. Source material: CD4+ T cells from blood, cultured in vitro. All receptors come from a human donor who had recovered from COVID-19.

For the CDR3, the DNA is TGTGCCAGCAGCTCCCAGCGAACACCCCTCCACTTT. Its translation: CASSSQRTPLHF. The chain couples TRBV7-8 to TRBJ1-6; D unresolved. Trimming cost V 4 bases and J 11 bases, with 9 bases left between them. The CDR3 is 12 residues long. From germline, CDR1 is SGHVS and CDR2 FQNEAQ.

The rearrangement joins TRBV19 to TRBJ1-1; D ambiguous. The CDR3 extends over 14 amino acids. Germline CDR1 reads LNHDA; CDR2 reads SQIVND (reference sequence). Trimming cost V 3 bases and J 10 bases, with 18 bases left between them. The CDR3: CASSILFAAEGAFF. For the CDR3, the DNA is TGTGCCAGTAGTATCCTTTTTGCTGCCGAGGGAGCTTTCTTT.

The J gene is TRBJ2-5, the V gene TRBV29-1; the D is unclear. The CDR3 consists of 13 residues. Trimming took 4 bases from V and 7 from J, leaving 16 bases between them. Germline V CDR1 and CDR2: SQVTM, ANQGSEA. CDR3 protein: CSVAFEVLGTQYF. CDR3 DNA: TGCAGCGTTGCGTTTGAGGTTCTCGGGACCCAGTACTTC.

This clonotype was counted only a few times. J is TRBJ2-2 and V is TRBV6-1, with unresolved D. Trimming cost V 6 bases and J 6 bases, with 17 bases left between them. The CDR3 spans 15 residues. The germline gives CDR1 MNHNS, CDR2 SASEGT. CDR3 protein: CASRIVGSESGELFF. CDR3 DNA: TGTGCCAGCAGAATTGTGGGATCGGAGTCCGGGGAGCTGTTTTTT.

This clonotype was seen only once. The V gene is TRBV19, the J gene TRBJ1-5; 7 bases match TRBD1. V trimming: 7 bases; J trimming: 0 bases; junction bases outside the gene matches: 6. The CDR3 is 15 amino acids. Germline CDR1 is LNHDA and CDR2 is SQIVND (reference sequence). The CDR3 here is CASIRDSRSNQPQHF. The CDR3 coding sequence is TGTGCCAGTATCAGGGACAGCCGTAGCAATCAGCCCCAGCATTTT.

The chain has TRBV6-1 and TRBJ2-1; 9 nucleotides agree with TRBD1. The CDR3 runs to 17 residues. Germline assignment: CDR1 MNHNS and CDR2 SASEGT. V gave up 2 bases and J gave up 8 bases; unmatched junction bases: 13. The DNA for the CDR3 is TGTGCCAGCAGTGAACAAACCTGGGGACAGGGATCGGATGAGCAGTTCTTC. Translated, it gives CASSEQTWGQGSDEQFF.

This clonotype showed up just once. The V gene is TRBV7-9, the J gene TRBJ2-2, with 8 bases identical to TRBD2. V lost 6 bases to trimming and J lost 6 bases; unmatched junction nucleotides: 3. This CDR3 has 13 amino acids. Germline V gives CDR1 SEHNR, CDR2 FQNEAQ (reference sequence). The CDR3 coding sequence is TGTGCCAGCAGAGGGACTAGGCCCGGGGAGCTGTTTTTT. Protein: CASRGTRPGELFF.

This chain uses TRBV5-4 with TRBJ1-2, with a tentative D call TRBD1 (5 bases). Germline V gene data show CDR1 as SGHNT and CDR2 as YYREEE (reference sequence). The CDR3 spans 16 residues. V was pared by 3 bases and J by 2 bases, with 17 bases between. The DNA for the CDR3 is TGTGCCAGCAGCTCCCCTAGAGGGGTGATAAACTATGGCTACACCTTC. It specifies CASSSPRGVINYGYTF.

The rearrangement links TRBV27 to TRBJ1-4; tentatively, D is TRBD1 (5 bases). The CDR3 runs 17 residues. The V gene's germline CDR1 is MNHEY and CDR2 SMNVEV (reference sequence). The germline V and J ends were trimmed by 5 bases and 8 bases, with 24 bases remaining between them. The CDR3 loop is CASSPGGLDGWAEKLFF. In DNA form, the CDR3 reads TGTGCCAGCAGTCCTGGGGGTCTCGACGGGTGGGCCGAAAAACTGTTTTTT.